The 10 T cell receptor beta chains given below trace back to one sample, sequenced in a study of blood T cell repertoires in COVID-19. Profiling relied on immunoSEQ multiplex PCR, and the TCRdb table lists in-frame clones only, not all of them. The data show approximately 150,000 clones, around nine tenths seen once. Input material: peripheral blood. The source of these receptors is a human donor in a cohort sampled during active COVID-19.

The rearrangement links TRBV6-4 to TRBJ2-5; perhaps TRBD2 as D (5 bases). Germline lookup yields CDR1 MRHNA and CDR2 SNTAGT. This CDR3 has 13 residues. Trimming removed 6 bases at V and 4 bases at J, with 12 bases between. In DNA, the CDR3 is TGTGCCAGCAGCAGGCAGGCGGGAGAGACCCAGTACTTC. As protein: CASSRQAGETQYF.

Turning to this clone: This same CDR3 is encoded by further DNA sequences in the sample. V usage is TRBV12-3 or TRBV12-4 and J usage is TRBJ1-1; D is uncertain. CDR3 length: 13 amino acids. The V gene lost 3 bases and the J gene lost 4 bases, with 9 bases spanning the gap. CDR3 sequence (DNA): TGTGCCAGCAGTTTTGGGAGTGGCACTGAAGCTTTCTTT. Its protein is CASSFGSGTEAFF.

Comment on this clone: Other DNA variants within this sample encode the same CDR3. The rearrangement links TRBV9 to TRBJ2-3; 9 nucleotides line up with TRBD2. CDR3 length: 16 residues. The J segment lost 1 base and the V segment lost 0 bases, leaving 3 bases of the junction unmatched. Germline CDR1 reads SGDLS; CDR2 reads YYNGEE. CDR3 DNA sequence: TGTGCCAGCAGCGTAGGTTTAGCGGGGGGCACAGATACGCAGTATTTT. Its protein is CASSVGLAGGTDTQYF. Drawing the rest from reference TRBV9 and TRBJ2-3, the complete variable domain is DSGVTQTPKHLITATGQRVTLRCSPRSGDLSVYWYQQSLDQGLQFLIQYYNGEERAKGNILERFSAQQFPDLHSELNLSSLELGDSALYFCASSVGLAGGTDTQYFGPGTRLTVL.

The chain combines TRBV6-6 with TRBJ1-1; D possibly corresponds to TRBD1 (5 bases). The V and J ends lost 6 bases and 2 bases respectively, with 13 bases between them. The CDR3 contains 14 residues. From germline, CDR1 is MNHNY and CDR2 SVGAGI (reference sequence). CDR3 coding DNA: TGTGCCAGCAGGGCGTGGGGGGAAAACACTGAAGCTTTCTTT. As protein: CASRAWGENTEAFF.

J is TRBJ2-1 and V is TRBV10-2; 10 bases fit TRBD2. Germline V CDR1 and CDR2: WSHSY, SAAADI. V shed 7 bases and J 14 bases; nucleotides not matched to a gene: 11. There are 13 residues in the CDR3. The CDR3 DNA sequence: TGCGCCAGCAACAGCGGGGGGGCCGAAGATAAGTTCTTC. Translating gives CASNSGGAEDKFF.

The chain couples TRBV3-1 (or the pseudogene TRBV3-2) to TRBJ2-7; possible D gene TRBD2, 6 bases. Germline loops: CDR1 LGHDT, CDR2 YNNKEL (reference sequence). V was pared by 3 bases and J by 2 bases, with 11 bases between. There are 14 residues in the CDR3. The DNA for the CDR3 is TGTGCCAGCAGCCATCACGGGGGAACCTACGAGCAGTACTTC. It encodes CASSHHGGTYEQYF.

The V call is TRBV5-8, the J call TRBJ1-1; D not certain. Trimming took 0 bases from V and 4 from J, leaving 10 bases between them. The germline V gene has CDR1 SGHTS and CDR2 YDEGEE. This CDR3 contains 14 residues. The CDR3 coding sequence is TGTGCCAGCAGCTTGGATTGGGCGCCCACTGAAGCTTTCTTT. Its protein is CASSLDWAPTEAFF. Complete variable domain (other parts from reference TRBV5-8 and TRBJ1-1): EAGVTQSPTHLIKTRGQQATLRCSPISGHTSVYWYQQALGLGLQFLLWYDEGEERNRGNFPPRFSGRQFPNYSSELNVNALELEDSALYLCASSLDWAPTEAFFGQGTRLTVV.

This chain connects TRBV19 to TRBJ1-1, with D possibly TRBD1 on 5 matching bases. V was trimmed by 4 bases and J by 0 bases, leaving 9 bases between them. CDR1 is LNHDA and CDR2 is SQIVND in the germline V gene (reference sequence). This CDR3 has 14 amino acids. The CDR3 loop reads CASSTARVNTEAFF. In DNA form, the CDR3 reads TGTGCCAGTAGTACGGCCAGGGTGAACACTGAAGCTTTCTTT.

The CDR3 bases are TGTGCCACCAGCGGGTTCTACCACAGCGAGCAGTACTTC. Protein sequence: CATSGFYHSEQYF. The chain combines TRBV15 with TRBJ2-7; D is undetermined. Germline values: CDR1 LNHNV, CDR2 YYDKDF (reference sequence). The ends were cut back, 5 bases at V and 6 bases at J, with 14 bases in the middle. CDR3 length: 13 residues. The variable domain in full, completed from reference TRBV15 and TRBJ2-7, reads DAMVIQNPRYQVTQFGKPVTLSCSQTLNHNVMYWYQQKSSQAPKLLFHYYDKDFNNEADTPDNFQSRRPNTSFCFLDIRSPGLGDTAMYLCATSGFYHSEQYFGPGTRLTVT.

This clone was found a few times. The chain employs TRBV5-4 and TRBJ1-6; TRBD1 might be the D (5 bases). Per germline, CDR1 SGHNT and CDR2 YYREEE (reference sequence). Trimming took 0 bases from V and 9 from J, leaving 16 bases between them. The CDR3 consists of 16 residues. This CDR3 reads CASSLAGPRGISPLHF. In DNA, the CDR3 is TGTGCCAGCAGCTTGGCAGGGCCGCGGGGAATTTCACCCCTCCACTTT. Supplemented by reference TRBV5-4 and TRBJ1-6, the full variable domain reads ETGVTQSPTHLIKTRGQQVTLRCSSQSGHNTVSWYQQALGQGPQFIFQYYREEENGRGNFPPRFSGLQFPNYSSELNVNALELDDSALYLCASSLAGPRGISPLHFGNGTRLTVT.